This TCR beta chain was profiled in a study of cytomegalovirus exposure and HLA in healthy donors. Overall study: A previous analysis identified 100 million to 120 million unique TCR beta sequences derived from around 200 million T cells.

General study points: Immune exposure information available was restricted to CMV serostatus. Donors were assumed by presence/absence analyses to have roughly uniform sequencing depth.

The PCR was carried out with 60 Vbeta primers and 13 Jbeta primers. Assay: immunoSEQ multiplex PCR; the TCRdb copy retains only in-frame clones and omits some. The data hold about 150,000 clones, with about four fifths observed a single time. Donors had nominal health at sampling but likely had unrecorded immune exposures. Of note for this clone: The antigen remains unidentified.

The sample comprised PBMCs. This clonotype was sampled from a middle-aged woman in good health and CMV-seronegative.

CDR3: CASSLALWGQVNTEAFF. The CDR3 coding sequence is TGCGCCAGCAGCTTGGCGTTATGGGGACAGGTGAACACTGAAGCTTTCTTT. The chain carries TRBV5-1 and TRBJ1-1; 8 bases are a match to TRBD1. The germline V gene has CDR1 SGHRS and CDR2 YFSETQ. This CDR3 contains 17 residues. The J segment lost 0 bases and the V segment lost 0 bases, leaving 7 bases of the junction unmatched.